Sequencing of this TCR beta chain was carried out in a study of molecular identifiers for immune sequencing clone quantification. Study-wide findings and caveats: Clones exceeding 20 RNA copies carried over 97% of effector molecules but under 1% of naive-cell molecules.

Looked up from germline, CDR1 is SGHVS and CDR2 is FNYEAQ. The CDR3 loop spans 16 amino acids. Trimming took 5 bases from V and 1 from J, leaving 15 bases between them. Libraries used roughly 18,000 to 1,100,000 sorted naive CD8 T cells and 10%, 30% or 50% RNA input. This clonotype was detected many times. Its antigen is as yet unknown. Each CDR3 protein is one row after TCRdb ran MiXCR on the PCR reads. This sample has approximately 500,000 distinct CDR3 sequences; 20% to 25% occur once, and the top ten carry around 0.86%. The chain is built from TRBV7-6 and TRBJ1-5, with D unclear. This TCR came from a human donor in good health. Some libraries in this study had Jurkat cell RNA spiked in. Material: naive CD8+ T cells from blood, with Jurkat cell RNA spiked in. Described subset: FACS-sorted CD8+CD4-CCR7+CD45RA+ naive T cells. The CDR3 loop is CASSPGPKVSNQPQHF. Written as DNA, the CDR3 is TGTGCCAGCAGCCCGGGTCCCAAAGTGAGCAATCAGCCCCAGCATTTT.